This T cell receptor beta chain was captured in a study of T cell changes during pregnancy in multiple sclerosis. Germline loops: CDR1 SGHRS, CDR2 YFSETQ. V lost 3 bases and J lost 3, with 10 bases in between. This CDR3 comprises 14 residues. This clone was picked up one time. Clones were read by immunoSEQ multiplex PCR, and TCRdb kept only the in-frame ones, dropping some. In the table there are tens of thousands of clones, 92% of which are singletons. This sequence joins TRBV5-1 and TRBJ2-1, with D hard to call. The clonotype originates from a female donor with multiple sclerosis, enrolled in a pregnancy study. The sequences come from peripheral blood, collected after pregnancy. The chain's CDR3 is CASSSSTNYNEQFF. The DNA for the CDR3 is TGCGCCAGCAGCTCATCTACCAACTACAATGAGCAGTTCTTC.